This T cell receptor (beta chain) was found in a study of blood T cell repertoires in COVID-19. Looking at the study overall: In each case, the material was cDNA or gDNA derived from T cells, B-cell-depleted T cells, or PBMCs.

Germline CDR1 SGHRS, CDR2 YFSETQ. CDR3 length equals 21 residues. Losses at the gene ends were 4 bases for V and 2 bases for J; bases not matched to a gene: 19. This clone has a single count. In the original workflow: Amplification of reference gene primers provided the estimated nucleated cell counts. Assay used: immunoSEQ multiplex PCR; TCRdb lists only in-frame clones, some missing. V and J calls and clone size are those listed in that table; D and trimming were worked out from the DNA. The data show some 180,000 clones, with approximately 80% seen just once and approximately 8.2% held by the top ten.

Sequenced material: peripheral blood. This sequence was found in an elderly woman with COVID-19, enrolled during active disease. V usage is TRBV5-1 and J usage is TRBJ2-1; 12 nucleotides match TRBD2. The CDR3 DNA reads TGCGCCAGCAGCGTGGGACTAGCGGGCATCAGCGCCGGGCCCGCCTACAATGAGCAGTTCTTC. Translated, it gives CASSVGLAGISAGPAYNEQFF.